The clone carrying this T cell receptor (beta chain) was detected only once. Preparation of the TCRbeta library used unique molecular identifiers. TCRdb recomputed calls from the PCR reads with MiXCR, one row per CDR3 protein. The sample lists roughly 200,000 distinct CDR3 sequences; just over 14% were seen once. The source of the sample is a study of T-cell reconstitution after alpha-beta-depleted transplantation in children. Germline V gene data show CDR1 as LNHDA and CDR2 as SQIVND (reference sequence). The CDR3 contains 16 residues. The ends lost 6 bases at V and 0 bases at J; junction bases unmatched: 10.

The TCR was taken from a human donor who donated a stem cell graft to a child with acute lymphoblastic leukemia. V is TRBV19 and J is TRBJ2-7; 8 bases line up with TRBD2. The sample consisted of PBMCs from the stem cell graft donor, taken from the stem cell graft. The CDR3 sequence: CASSRDSGINSYEQYF. As DNA, the CDR3 is TGTGCCAGTAGCCGTGATAGCGGGATTAACTCCTACGAGCAGTACTTC.